Sequencing of this TCR beta chain was carried out in a study of cytomegalovirus exposure and HLA in healthy donors. Vbeta (60) and Jbeta (13) primers were used in the PCR. Clones were sequenced by immunoSEQ multiplex PCR, and TCRdb holds only the in-frame ones, with some missing. The sample contains 98,000 or so clones, 65% to 80% of which appear only once. V lost 5 bases and J lost 10, with 27 bases in between. CDR3 length: 18 residues. The germline CDR1 and CDR2 sequences are LNHNV and YYDKDF (reference sequence). The V call is TRBV15, the J call TRBJ1-6; tentative D call: TRBD1 (5 bases). The specimen sequenced was PBMCs. The clonotype was recovered from a human donor in good health. The DNA for the CDR3 is TGTGCCACCAGCTTCCGACTAGCCAGGGCCGGAGTTGGCTCACCCCTCCACTTT. This sequence encodes CATSFRLARAGVGSPLHF. Combining the CDR3 with reference TRBV15 and TRBJ1-6 gives the whole variable domain DAMVIQNPRYQVTQFGKPVTLSCSQTLNHNVMYWYQQKSSQAPKLLFHYYDKDFNNEADTPDNFQSRRPNTSFCFLDIRSPGLGDTAMYLCATSFRLARAGVGSPLHFGNGTRLTVT.